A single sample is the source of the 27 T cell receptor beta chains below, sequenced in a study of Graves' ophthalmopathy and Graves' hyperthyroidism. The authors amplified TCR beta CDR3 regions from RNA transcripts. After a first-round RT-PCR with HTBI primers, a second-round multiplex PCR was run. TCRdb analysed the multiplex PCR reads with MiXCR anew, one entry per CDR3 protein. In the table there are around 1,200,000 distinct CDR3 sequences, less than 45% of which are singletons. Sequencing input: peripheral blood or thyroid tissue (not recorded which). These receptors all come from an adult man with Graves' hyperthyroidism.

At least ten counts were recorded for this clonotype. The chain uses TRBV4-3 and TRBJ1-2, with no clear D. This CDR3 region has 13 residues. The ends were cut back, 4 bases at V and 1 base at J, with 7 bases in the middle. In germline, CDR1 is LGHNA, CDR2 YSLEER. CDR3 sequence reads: CASSRDLNYGYTF. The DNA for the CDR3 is TGCGCCAGCAGCCGCGACCTTAACTATGGCTACACCTTC.

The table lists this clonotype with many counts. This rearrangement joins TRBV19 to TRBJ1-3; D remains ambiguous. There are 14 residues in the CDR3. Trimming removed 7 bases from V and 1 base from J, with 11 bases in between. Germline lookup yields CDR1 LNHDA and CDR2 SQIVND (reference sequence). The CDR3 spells CASNTPGSGNTIYF. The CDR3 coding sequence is TGTGCCAGTAACACCCCGGGGTCTGGAAACACCATATATTTT.

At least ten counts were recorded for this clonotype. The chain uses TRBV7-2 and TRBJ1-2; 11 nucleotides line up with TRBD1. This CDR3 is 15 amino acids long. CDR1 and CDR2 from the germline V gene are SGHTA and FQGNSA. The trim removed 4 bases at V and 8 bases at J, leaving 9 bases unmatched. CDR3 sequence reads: CASSSSRDRGKGYTF. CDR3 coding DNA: TGTGCCAGCAGCTCCTCGCGGGACAGGGGGAAGGGCTACACCTTC.

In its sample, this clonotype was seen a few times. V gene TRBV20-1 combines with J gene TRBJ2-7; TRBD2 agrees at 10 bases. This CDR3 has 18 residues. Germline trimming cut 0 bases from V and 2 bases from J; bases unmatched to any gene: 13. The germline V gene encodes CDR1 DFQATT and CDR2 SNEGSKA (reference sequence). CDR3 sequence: CSARDHTRTSGDTYEQYF. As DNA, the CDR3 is TGCAGTGCTAGAGACCACACCCGGACTAGCGGAGACACCTACGAGCAGTACTTC.

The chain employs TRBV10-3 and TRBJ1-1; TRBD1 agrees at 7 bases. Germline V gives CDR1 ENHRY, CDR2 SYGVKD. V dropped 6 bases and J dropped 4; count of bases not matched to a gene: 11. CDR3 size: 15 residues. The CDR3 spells CAIRDREEWGTEAFF. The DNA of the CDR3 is TGTGCCATCAGAGACAGGGAAGAGTGGGGCACTGAAGCTTTCTTT.

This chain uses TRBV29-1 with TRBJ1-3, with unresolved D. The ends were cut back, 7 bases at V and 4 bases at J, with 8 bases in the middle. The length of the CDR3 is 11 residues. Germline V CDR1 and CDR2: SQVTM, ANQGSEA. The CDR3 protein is CSAGPGNTIYF. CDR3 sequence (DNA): TGCAGCGCTGGCCCGGGAAACACCATATATTTT.

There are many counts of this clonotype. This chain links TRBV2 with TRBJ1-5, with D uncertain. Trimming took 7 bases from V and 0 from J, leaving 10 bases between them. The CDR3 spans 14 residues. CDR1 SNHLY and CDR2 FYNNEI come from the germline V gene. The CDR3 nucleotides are TGTGCCAGCACAGGAGTATATAGCAATCAGCCCCAGCATTTT. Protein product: CASTGVYSNQPQHF.

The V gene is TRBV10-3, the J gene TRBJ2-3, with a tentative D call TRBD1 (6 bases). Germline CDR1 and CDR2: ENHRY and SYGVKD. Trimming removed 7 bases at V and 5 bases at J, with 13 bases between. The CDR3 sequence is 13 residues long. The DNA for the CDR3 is TGTGCCATCACAGGGGCCGTAAGAGATACGCAGTATTTT. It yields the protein CAITGAVRDTQYF.

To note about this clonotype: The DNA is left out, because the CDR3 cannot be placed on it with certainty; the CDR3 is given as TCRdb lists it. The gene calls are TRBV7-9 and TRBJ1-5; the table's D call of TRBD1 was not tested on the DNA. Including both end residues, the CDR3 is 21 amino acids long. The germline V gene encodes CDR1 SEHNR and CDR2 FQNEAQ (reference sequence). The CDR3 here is CASSRAGVNEKLFFGSGTQHF.

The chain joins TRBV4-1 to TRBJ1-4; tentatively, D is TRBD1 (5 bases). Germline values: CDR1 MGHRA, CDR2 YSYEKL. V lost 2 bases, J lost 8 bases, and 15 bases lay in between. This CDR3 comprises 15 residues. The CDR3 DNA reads TGCGCCAGCAGCCAACCGGACATCCCGGCGGAAAAACTGTTTTTT. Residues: CASSQPDIPAEKLFF.

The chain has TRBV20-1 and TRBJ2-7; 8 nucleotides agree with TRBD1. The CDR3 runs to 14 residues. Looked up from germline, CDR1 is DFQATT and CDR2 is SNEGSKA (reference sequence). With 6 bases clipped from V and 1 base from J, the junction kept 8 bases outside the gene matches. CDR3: CSASRGLGSYEQYF. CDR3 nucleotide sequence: TGCAGTGCCAGCAGGGGGCTTGGGTCCTACGAGCAGTACTTC.

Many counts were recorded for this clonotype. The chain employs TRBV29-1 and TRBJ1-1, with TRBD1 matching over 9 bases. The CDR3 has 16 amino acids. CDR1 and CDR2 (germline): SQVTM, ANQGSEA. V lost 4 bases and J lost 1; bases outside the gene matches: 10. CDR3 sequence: CSVGSGTGRANTEAFF. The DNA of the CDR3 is TGCAGCGTTGGATCCGGGACAGGGAGGGCGAACACTGAAGCTTTCTTT.

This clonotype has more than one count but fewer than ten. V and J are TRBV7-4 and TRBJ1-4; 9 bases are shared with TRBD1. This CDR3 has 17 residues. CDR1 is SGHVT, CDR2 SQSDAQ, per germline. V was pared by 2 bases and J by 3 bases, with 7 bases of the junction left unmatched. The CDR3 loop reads CASSLYRGRQANEKLFF. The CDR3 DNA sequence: TGTGCCAGCAGCTTATACAGGGGGCGGCAGGCTAATGAAAAACTGTTTTTT.

The CDR3 spells CASSEYDFYVDRSPLHF. DNA of the CDR3: TGTGCCAGCAGTGAATATGATTTTTATGTGGACAGGTCACCCCTCCACTTT. J is TRBJ1-6 and V is TRBV25-1; 7 bases match TRBD1. V shed 0 bases and J 10 bases; nucleotides not matched to a gene: 12. The CDR3 loop spans 17 amino acids. Germline V gives CDR1 MGHDK, CDR2 SYGVNS.

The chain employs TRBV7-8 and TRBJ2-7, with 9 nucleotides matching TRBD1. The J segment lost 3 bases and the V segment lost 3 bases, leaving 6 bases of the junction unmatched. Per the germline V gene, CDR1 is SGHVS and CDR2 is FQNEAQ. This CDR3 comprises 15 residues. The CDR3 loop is CASSLLGDRVYEQYF. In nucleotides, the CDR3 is TGTGCCAGCAGCTTGCTAGGGGACAGGGTCTACGAGCAGTACTTC.

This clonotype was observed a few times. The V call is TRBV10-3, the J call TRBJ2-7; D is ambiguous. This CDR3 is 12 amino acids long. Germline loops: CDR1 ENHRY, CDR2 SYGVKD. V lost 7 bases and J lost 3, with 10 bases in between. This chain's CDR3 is CAITNGDYEQYF. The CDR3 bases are TGTGCCATCACTAATGGGGACTACGAGCAGTACTTC.

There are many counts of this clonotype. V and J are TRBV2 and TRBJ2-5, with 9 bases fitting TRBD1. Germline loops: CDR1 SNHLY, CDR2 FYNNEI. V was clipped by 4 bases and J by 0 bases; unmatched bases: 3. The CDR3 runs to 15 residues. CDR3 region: CASSAGQGHQETQYF. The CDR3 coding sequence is TGTGCCAGCAGTGCCGGACAGGGGCACCAAGAGACCCAGTACTTC.

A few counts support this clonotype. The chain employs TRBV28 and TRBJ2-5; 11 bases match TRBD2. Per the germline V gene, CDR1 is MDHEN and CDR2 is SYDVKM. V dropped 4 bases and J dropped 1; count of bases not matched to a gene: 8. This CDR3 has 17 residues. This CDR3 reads CASSYGLAGGIQETQYF. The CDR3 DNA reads TGTGCCAGCAGTTATGGACTAGCGGGTGGAATCCAAGAGACCCAGTACTTC.

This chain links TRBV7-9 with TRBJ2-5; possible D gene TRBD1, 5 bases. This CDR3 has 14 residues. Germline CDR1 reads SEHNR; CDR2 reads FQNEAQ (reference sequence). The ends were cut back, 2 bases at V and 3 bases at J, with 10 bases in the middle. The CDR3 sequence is CASSLMEGEETQYF. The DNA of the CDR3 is TGTGCCAGCAGCTTAATGGAAGGGGAAGAGACCCAGTACTTC.

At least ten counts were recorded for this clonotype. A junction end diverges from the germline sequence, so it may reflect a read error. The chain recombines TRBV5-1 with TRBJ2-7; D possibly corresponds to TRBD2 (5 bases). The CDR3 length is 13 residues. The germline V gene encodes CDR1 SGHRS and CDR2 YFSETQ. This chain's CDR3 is CASSLRGSYEQYF. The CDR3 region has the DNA TGTGCCAGCAGCTTACGGGGATCCTACGAGCAGTACTTC.

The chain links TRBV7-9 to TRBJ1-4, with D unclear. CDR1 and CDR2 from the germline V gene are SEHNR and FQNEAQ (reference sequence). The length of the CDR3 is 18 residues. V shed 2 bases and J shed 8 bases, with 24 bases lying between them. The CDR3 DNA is TGTGCCAGCAGCTTAAGTTCCAGGACGTCTCTTGGAGGGGAAAAACTGTTTTTT. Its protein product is CASSLSSRTSLGGEKLFF.

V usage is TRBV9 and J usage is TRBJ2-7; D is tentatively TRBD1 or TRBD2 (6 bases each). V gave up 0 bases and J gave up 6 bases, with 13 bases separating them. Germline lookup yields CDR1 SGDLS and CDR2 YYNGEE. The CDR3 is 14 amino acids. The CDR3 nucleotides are TGTGCCAGCAGCGTAGCCGGGGGCCCCCGCGAGCAGTACTTC. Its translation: CASSVAGGPREQYF.

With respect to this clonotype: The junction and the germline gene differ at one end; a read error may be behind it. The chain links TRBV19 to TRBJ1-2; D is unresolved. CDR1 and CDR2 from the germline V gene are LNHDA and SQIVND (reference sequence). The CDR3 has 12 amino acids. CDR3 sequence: CASKPGDYGYTF. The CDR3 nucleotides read TGTGCTAGTAAGCCGGGAGATTATGGCTACACCTTC. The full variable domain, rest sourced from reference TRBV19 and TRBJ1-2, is DGGITQSPKYLFRKEGQNVTLSCEQNLNHDAMYWYRQDPGQGLRLIYYSQIVNDFQKGDIAEGYSVSREKKESFPLTVTSAQKNPTAFYLCASKPGDYGYTFGSGTRLTVV.

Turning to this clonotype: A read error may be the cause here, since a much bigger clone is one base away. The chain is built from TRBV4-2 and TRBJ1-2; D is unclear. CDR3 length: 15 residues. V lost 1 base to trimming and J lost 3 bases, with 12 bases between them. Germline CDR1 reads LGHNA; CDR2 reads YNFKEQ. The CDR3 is CASSQVEWSDYGYTF. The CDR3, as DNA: TGTGCCAGCAGCCAAGTTGAGTGGTCGGACTATGGCTACACCTTC.

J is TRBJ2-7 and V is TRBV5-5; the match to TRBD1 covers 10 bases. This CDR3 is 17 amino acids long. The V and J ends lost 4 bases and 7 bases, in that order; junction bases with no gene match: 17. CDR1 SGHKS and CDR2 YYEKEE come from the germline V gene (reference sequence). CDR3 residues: CASSLNSGTGVLKEQYF. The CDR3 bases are TGTGCCAGCAGCCTCAATTCCGGGACAGGGGTGTTAAAGGAGCAGTACTTC.

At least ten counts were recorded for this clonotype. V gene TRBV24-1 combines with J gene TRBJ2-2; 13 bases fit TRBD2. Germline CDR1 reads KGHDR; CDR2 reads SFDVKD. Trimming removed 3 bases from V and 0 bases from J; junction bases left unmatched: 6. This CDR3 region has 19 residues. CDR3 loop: CATSDTRLAGGTNTGELFF. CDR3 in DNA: TGTGCCACCAGTGATACACGACTAGCGGGAGGAACGAACACCGGGGAGCTGTTTTTT.

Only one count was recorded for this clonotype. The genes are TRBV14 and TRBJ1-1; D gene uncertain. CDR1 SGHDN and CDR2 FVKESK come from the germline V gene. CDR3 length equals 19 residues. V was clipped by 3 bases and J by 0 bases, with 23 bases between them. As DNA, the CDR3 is TGTGCCAGCAGCCAGGGTCGGGTTGTTGTAGGACGGATGAACACTGAAGCTTTCTTT. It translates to CASSQGRVVVGRMNTEAFF.